These T cell receptor beta chains were read from a single sample in a study of Ad26.COV2.S vaccination and SARS-CoV-2 variants. The assay was immunoSEQ multiplex PCR, and TCRdb's table has in-frame clones only and misses some. This table holds approximately 410,000 clones, about 92% found once. Specimen: peripheral blood, collected in a trial of Ad26.COV2.S vaccine versus placebo. The receptors stem from a person between 18 and 65 years old who received the Ad26.COV2.S COVID-19 vaccine or a placebo. Each CDR3 is given with its conserved first and last residue. D genes are given only for firm matches.

v_gene	d_gene	CDR3aa
TRBV30	-	CAWSQGLGSGNTIYF
TRBV25-1	-	CASSESGLTGEAFF
TRBV13	-	CASSLAGRVVTEAFF
TRBV30	TRBD1	CAWSLDRVETQYF
TRBV10-3	TRBD1	CAISGQGHTEAFF
TRBV10-3	-	CAISRDLNQPQHF
TRBV6-5	TRBD2	CADPNSGGLHNEQFF
TRBV4-3	-	CASSRDPGQLNNEQFF
TRBV5-8	-	CASRQYGGLNQPQHF
TRBV5-4	TRBD2	CASSPLLLAGLSSSYNEQFF
TRBV19	TRBD1	CATSSRTGGKETQYF
TRBV7-2	TRBD1	CASTLTGMHTEAFF
TRBV4-3	-	CASSQGGREHSPLHF
TRBV5-1	-	CASSLAQGSGTGELFF
TRBV19	-	CASRYRQQVTGNQPQHF
TRBV5-1	TRBD1	CASSFAGTGLKNIQYF
TRBV7-6	-	CASSLDPGSGANVLTF
TRBV19	-	CASSGRDGYSNQPQHF
TRBV18	TRBD1	CASSPVTGEPGELFF
TRBV20-1	TRBD2	CSASSRGSGSYYNEQFF
TRBV7-9	TRBD1	CASSSSPGQQETQYF
TRBV30	-	CAWSVELGRTPNEQYF
TRBV5-4	-	CASSPGARGDYNEQFF
TRBV30	TRBD1	CAWSVKAGQGNYGYTF
TRBV27	TRBD1	CASSSRTGSFSPLHF
TRBV19	-	CASTQWPGYGYTF
TRBV10-3	TRBD2	CAISGQTSGGNLQETQYF
TRBV5-6	-	CASSFVRVLGAHQETQYF
TRBV30	-	CAWSPDSNNYGYTF
TRBV5-1	-	CASSLSTRVGTEAFF
TRBV24-1	-	CATQGHRGGYTF
TRBV6-5	-	CASSYFAENTEAFF
TRBV4-3	TRBD1	CASSPVTQGLTNEKLFF
TRBV6-5	TRBD1	CASSYDRGLTDTQYF
TRBV11-2	-	CASSPGWGGDYGYTF
TRBV27	TRBD1	CASSHQGENQPQHF
TRBV28	-	CASSSSGSYGYTF
TRBV7-2	TRBD2	CASSLVPGLAGADTQYF
TRBV28	-	CASTKTSGVGSYNSPLHF
TRBV7-8	-	CASSRRDISYNSPLHF
TRBV6-5	-	CASRKTGAPEQFF
TRBV4-1	-	CASSQGGGGYITSGANVLTF
TRBV6-5	-	CATTFSGNTEAFF
TRBV7-2	-	CASSFGQQETQYF
TRBV10-3	TRBD1	CAISLTGTGMNEQFF
TRBV2	-	CASTVRVPFEAFF
TRBV25-1	-	CASSVYGGRGAGEQYF
TRBV12-3/TRBV12-4	-	CASNNMAYSPLHF
TRBV5-4	TRBD1	CASSLNLLTGVTGELFF
TRBV5-1	-	CASSWERGGPGDEQYF
TRBV2	-	CASSEESLALYNEQFF
TRBV10-1	-	CASSTPPLVRETQYF
TRBV2	TRBD1	CASRTGTGTYGYTF
TRBV7-9	-	CASSLEGRATDTQYF
TRBV4-3	TRBD1	CASSQVGQLSGNTIYF
TRBV27	-	CASSLIQGGQTQYF